Below are 17 T cell receptor beta chains sequenced from a single sample in a study of blood T cell repertoires in COVID-19. Here immunoSEQ multiplex PCR was the method, and the copy in TCRdb shows in-frame clones only, minus some. Here the sample spans about 42,000 clones, 76% being singletons. The material sequenced was peripheral blood. The receptors come from an elderly man with acute or convalescent COVID-19.

This chain uses TRBV5-4 with TRBJ1-2; TRBD1 might be the D (5 bases). This CDR3 has 13 amino acids. Per germline, CDR1 SGHNT and CDR2 YYREEE (reference sequence). Trimming cost V 0 bases and J 8 bases, with 11 bases left between them. The DNA for the CDR3 is TGTGCCAGCAGCTTGGAGGCAGGGTTGGGCTACACCTTC. This codes for CASSLEAGLGYTF.

This sequence joins TRBV27 and TRBJ2-4, with TRBD2 matching 10 bases. Losses at the gene ends were 4 bases for V and 4 bases for J; bases not matched to a gene: 22. The CDR3 extends over 21 amino acids. CDR1 is MNHEY, CDR2 SMNVEV, per germline (reference sequence). Here the CDR3 reads CASSSTAGGPTRRPPKNIQYF. The CDR3 DNA sequence: TGTGCCAGCAGTTCCACAGCGGGGGGGCCAACAAGGAGGCCCCCAAAAAACATTCAGTACTTC.

V gene TRBV14 combines with J gene TRBJ2-1, with 7 bases lining up with TRBD1. V shed 5 bases, J shed 0 bases, and the junction held 7 bases outside the gene matches. Germline CDR1 reads SGHDN; CDR2 reads FVKESK. CDR3 length equals 16 residues. The CDR3 coding sequence is TGTGCCAGCAGCGGAACAGGGGCCTTCTCCTACAATGAGCAGTTCTTC. It yields the protein CASSGTGAFSYNEQFF.

The chain is built from TRBV2 and TRBJ2-2; 7 positions match TRBD1. J lost 8 bases, V lost 6 bases, and 9 bases had no gene match. Per germline, CDR1 SNHLY and CDR2 FYNNEI. CDR3 length: 14 residues. The CDR3 DNA reads TGTGCCAGCAGGGACAGGAGAGGGGCTGGGGAGCTGTTTTTT. It translates to CASRDRRGAGELFF.

The chain carries TRBV6-2 or TRBV6-3 and TRBJ1-1; D is ambiguous. Germline CDR1 and CDR2: MNHEY and SVGEGT. CDR3 length: 12 amino acids. Trimming pared 4 bases from V and 5 bases from J, leaving 8 bases between. CDR3 sequence (DNA): TGTGCCAGCAGTTCATCCGAGACTGAAGCTTTCTTT. Its protein is CASSSSETEAFF.

This chain uses TRBV5-5 with TRBJ1-6; D may be TRBD1 (6 bases). The CDR3 length is 15 residues. Trimming removed 2 bases at V and 7 bases at J, with 13 bases between. Per the germline V gene, CDR1 is SGHKS and CDR2 is YYEKEE (reference sequence). The CDR3 sequence: CASSFTQGRNSPLHF. For the CDR3, the DNA is TGTGCCAGCAGCTTTACGCAGGGGCGGAATTCACCCCTCCACTTT.

This clone showed up just a few times. V is TRBV2 and J is TRBJ2-1; D is unresolved. The ends were cut back, 4 bases at V and 9 bases at J, with 10 bases in the middle. The CDR3 length is 12 residues. Germline V gene sequence: CDR1 SNHLY, CDR2 FYNNEI. CDR3 amino acids: CASSVEIREQFF. The CDR3 bases are TGTGCCAGCAGTGTCGAGATACGTGAGCAGTTCTTC.

The chain recombines TRBV7-8 with TRBJ1-4; maybe TRBD1 (5 bases). Looked up from germline, CDR1 is SGHVS and CDR2 is FQNEAQ. The CDR3 totals 14 residues. Trimming pared 5 bases from V and 2 bases from J, leaving 9 bases between. The CDR3 nucleotides are TGTGCCAGCAGCGCCAAGGGGACTAATGAAAAACTGTTTTTT. Its translation: CASSAKGTNEKLFF.

CDR3 coding DNA: TGTGCCAGCTACGCTGGACAGGGCGAGCAGTTCTTC. Translation gives CASYAGQGEQFF. V is TRBV6-5 and J is TRBJ2-1; 8 bases agree with TRBD1. The CDR3 covers 12 residues. In germline, CDR1 is MNHEY, CDR2 SVGAGI. Losses at the gene ends were 8 bases for V and 10 bases for J; bases not matched to a gene: 7.

There are a few counts of this clone. This chain connects TRBV19 to TRBJ2-1; 7 bases match TRBD1. Germline V CDR1 and CDR2: LNHDA, SQIVND (reference sequence). The CDR3 runs to 15 residues. Trimming at V came to 4 bases and at J to 6 bases, leaving 9 bases not matched to a gene. The CDR3 DNA reads as TGTGCCAGTAGTACACAGGGGCATCCCTCCAATGAGCAGTTCTTC. It translates to CASSTQGHPSNEQFF.

The chain combines TRBV7-3 with TRBJ2-3; TRBD2 matches 13 bases. The CDR3 consists of 19 residues. V was pared by 5 bases and J by 0 bases, with 11 bases of the junction left unmatched. The germline gives CDR1 SGHTA, CDR2 FQGTGA. CDR3 in amino acids: CASSPRPGGLAGSTDTQYF. The CDR3 DNA follows: TGTGCCAGCAGCCCACGACCGGGGGGACTAGCGGGGAGCACAGATACGCAGTATTTT.

The genes are TRBV9 and TRBJ2-1; 11 positions match TRBD2. The V gene end was trimmed by 2 bases and the J gene end by 4 bases; junction bases not matched to a gene: 5. Per germline, CDR1 SGDLS and CDR2 YYNGEE. CDR3 size: 16 residues. The CDR3: CASSVASSGGYNEQFF. Written as DNA, the CDR3 is TGTGCCAGCAGCGTCGCCTCTAGCGGGGGGTACAATGAGCAGTTCTTC.

The chain links TRBV6-5 to TRBJ2-1; TRBD2 aligns across 9 bases. The CDR3 is 14 residues long. Germline V gives CDR1 MNHEY, CDR2 SVGAGI. Trimming at V came to 6 bases and at J to 4 bases, leaving 4 bases not matched to a gene. The CDR3 nucleotides are TGTGCCAGCAGACCTAGCGGGGCGTACAATGAGCAGTTCTTC. It codes for CASRPSGAYNEQFF.

This clone showed up just once. The CDR3 loop is CASSQDGYSNQPQHF. For the CDR3, the DNA is TGTGCCAGCAGCCAAGACGGGTATAGCAATCAGCCCCAGCATTTT. The V gene is TRBV3-1 (or the pseudogene TRBV3-2), the J gene TRBJ1-5, with D uncertain. Trimming removed 0 bases from V and 0 bases from J, with 6 bases in between. The CDR3 extends over 15 amino acids. From germline, CDR1 is LGHDT and CDR2 YNNKEL (reference sequence).

This sequence joins TRBV28 and TRBJ1-1; possibly TRBD1 for D (5 bases). The CDR3 loop spans 13 amino acids. Germline V CDR1 and CDR2: MDHEN, SYDVKM. Trimming pared 1 base from V and 8 bases from J, leaving 11 bases between. The CDR3 coding sequence is TGTGCCAGCAGTTTATTCCAGGGTCCCGAAGCTTTCTTT. Amino acid sequence: CASSLFQGPEAFF.

There are a few counts of this clone. The chain links TRBV14 to TRBJ2-2; D is ambiguous. Trimming left V 4 bases short and J 6 bases short, with 6 bases between. CDR3 length equals 12 residues. Per germline, CDR1 SGHDN and CDR2 FVKESK. In DNA form, the CDR3 reads TGTGCCAGCAGCCGTCGGTCCGGGGAGCTGTTTTTT. Amino acids: CASSRRSGELFF.

This clone was seen only a few times. V usage is TRBV19 and J usage is TRBJ2-2; TRBD1 matches at 10 bases. The CDR3 is made up of 17 amino acids. V was pared by 3 bases and J by 0 bases, with 4 bases of the junction left unmatched. Looked up from germline, CDR1 is LNHDA and CDR2 is SQIVND (reference sequence). The CDR3 DNA reads as TGTGCCAGTAGTATTCGCGGGACAGGGGCGAACACCGGGGAGCTGTTTTTT. Its translation is CASSIRGTGANTGELFF.